This T cell receptor (beta chain) came from a study of T cell responses to AZD1222 COVID-19 vaccine. Notes on this clone: Its antigen is currently unknown.

Germline V CDR1 and CDR2: LNHDA, SQIVND (reference sequence). CDR3 length: 14 residues. V trimming: 6 bases; J trimming: 2 bases; junction bases outside the gene matches: 4. Clones were sequenced by immunoSEQ multiplex PCR, and TCRdb holds only the in-frame ones, with some missing. The data show 100,000 to 150,000 clones, 75% to 90% seen once. Study findings and constraints: Repertoire sampling occurred only after the peak T cell response.

Material: peripheral blood, obtained on day 0 of AZD1222 vaccination. The sequence was collected from an adult in good health. The chain recombines TRBV19 with TRBJ2-7, with 10 bases aligning to TRBD1. The CDR3 region has the DNA TGTGCCAGTAGGCTAGGACAGGGGGCCTACGAGCAGTACTTC. It codes for CASRLGQGAYEQYF. The variable domain in full, with the rest retrieved from reference TRBV19 and TRBJ2-7, is DGGITQSPKYLFRKEGQNVTLSCEQNLNHDAMYWYRQDPGQGLRLIYYSQIVNDFQKGDIAEGYSVSREKKESFPLTVTSAQKNPTAFYLCASRLGQGAYEQYFGPGTRLTVT.